This paragraph covers one T cell receptor beta chain sequence. Its target is not known. The time point denotes: week 23, last vaccination. One vaccine dose held 300 ug of mutant IDH1 20-mer peptide and came with topical imiquimod. New WHO grade 3 or 4 astrocytomas that were IDH1-mutant and ATRX-lost occurred in the donors. The CDR3 totals 12 residues. Looked up from germline, CDR1 is MDHEN and CDR2 is SYDVKM. With 4 bases removed from V and 4 bases from J, the gap between germline ends came to 5 bases. The source of the sample is a study of a mutant IDH1 vaccine in newly diagnosed glioma. Looking at the study overall: At weeks 1, 3, 5, 7, 11, 15, 19 and 23, patients received a vaccination, eight in all. Patients' prior therapy spanned radiotherapy, temozolomide, or both; most underwent both.

Data came from immunoSEQ multiplex PCR; TCRdb stores just in-frame clones and leaves some out. The profile shows 70,000 to 95,000 clones, more than 80% of them singletons. Points from the study as a whole: Altogether, around 93% of patients exhibited vaccine-induced immune responses.

The starting material was PBMCs, obtained from a glioma patient whose treatment included an IDH1 peptide vaccine. This chain uses TRBV28 with TRBJ2-1; D gene unclear. The receptor was isolated from a woman aged 45 to 65 with glioma. The CDR3 reads CASSWRYNEQFF. For the CDR3, the DNA is TGTGCCAGCAGTTGGCGGTACAATGAGCAGTTCTTC.